Below are 9 T cell receptor beta chains sequenced from a single sample in a study of vaccination effects on CD4 cells after COVID-19. Expansion with viral peptide pools was applied to antigen-specific CD4+ T cells by the ViraFEST assay prior to sequencing. Subsequent to roughly 9 days of culture, CD4+ T cells were isolated. People in the vaccine group had not been infected with SARS-CoV-2 before, and their nucleocapsid antibodies were negative. Sequencing used immunoSEQ multiplex PCR; TCRdb keeps in-frame clones, though not all of them. This table holds some 70,000 clones, 80% found once. Their antigens are not known. Specimen: CD4+ T cells from PBMCs cultured with SARS-CoV-2 spike peptides, collected before COVID-19 vaccination. Source of these receptors: a human donor who received a COVID-19 vaccine.

The chain joins TRBV5-1 to TRBJ1-1; 7 bases fit TRBD1. J lost 2 bases, V lost 4 bases, and 8 bases had no gene match. Germline CDR1 is SGHRS and CDR2 is YFSETQ. The CDR3 has 15 residues. The chain's CDR3 is CASSRGTATNTEAFF. As DNA, the CDR3 is TGCGCCAGCAGCCGCGGGACAGCTACTAACACTGAAGCTTTCTTT. Full variable domain (rest looked up from reference TRBV5-1 and TRBJ1-1): KAGVTQTPRYLIKTRGQQVTLSCSPISGHRSVSWYQQTPGQGLQFLFEYFSETQRNKGNFPGRFSGRQFSNSRSEMNVSTLELGDSALYLCASSRGTATNTEAFFGQGTRLTVV.

The chain couples TRBV29-1 to TRBJ2-3, with D unresolved. Germline loops: CDR1 SQVTM, CDR2 ANQGSEA. Trimming cost V 5 bases and J 0 bases, with 15 bases left between them. This CDR3 is 15 amino acids long. The CDR3 protein is CSVSYYQTSTDTQYF. DNA of the CDR3: TGCAGCGTTTCCTATTATCAGACTAGCACAGATACGCAGTATTTT.

The V and J genes are TRBV5-1 and TRBJ2-5; possibly TRBD2 for D (5 bases). Trimming shortened V by 4 bases and J by 5 bases, and 21 bases separated the two germline ends. This CDR3 contains 16 residues. Germline V gene data show CDR1 as SGHRS and CDR2 as YFSETQ. In nucleotides, the CDR3 is TGCGCCAGCAGCCTCGGGCCTGGGAGTATTGGGGAGACCCAGTACTTC. This translates into CASSLGPGSIGETQYF.

The rearrangement links TRBV24-1 to TRBJ2-3; possible D gene TRBD1, 5 bases. V was clipped by 0 bases and J by 4 bases, with 13 bases between them. The CDR3 runs 16 residues. In germline, CDR1 is KGHDR, CDR2 SFDVKD. The CDR3 here is CATSDLHRTDADTQYF. The CDR3, as DNA: TGTGCCACCAGTGATTTGCACAGGACCGATGCAGATACGCAGTATTTT.

This clone was found a few times. V gene TRBV10-3 combines with J gene TRBJ2-7; D ambiguous. The CDR3 has 12 amino acids. Germline CDR1 reads ENHRY; CDR2 reads SYGVKD. The ends were cut back, 3 bases at V and 3 bases at J, with 6 bases in the middle. Here the CDR3 DNA reads TGTGCCATCAGTGATATGGACTACGAGCAGTACGTC. Its translation is CAISDMDYEQYV.

This clone was recorded once. The V and J genes are TRBV6-1 and TRBJ2-7; the D is unclear. This CDR3 region has 14 residues. Germline loops: CDR1 MNHNS, CDR2 SASEGT. V was shortened by 2 bases and J by 6 bases, with 14 bases between the two germline ends. In DNA form, the CDR3 reads TGTGCCAGCAGTGAATTGTCTTTGAAAATCGAGCAGTACGTC. Translating it yields CASSELSLKIEQYV.

The chain couples TRBV10-3 to TRBJ1-5; no clear D gene. The CDR3 is 13 residues long. CDR1 and CDR2 (germline): ENHRY, SYGVKD. The V gene lost 6 bases and the J gene lost 7 bases, with 13 bases spanning the gap. The CDR3 coding sequence is TGTGCCATCAGCTTAAACGACGTCCAGCCCCAGCATTTT. Translation: CAISLNDVQPQHF.

The V gene is TRBV19, the J gene TRBJ2-4; perhaps D is TRBD1 or TRBD2 (5 bases each). The V and J ends lost 5 bases and 8 bases respectively, with 13 bases between them. In germline, CDR1 is LNHDA, CDR2 SQIVND (reference sequence). This CDR3 has 13 residues. The DNA for the CDR3 is TGTGCCAGTAGTCCCCGGGACCAGTACATTCAGTACTTC. This sequence encodes CASSPRDQYIQYF.

The rearrangement uses TRBV7-3 and TRBJ1-1, with D unclear. Germline V CDR1 and CDR2: SGHTA, FQGTGA. The CDR3 has 16 residues. The V gene lost 0 bases and the J gene lost 1 base, with 12 bases spanning the gap. The DNA of the CDR3 is TGTGCCAGCAGCTTAACGCCAGCGAAAACGAACACTGAAGCTTTCTTT. Its translation is CASSLTPAKTNTEAFF.